Presented here are 25 T cell receptor beta chains from one specimen sequenced in a study of CD8 T cells in ankylosing spondylitis. Study outcomes and limitations: Blood from ankylosing spondylitis patients appeared to carry a characteristic roughly eight-variant TCR beta motif.

What these receptors recognize is not known. TCRdb fed the 5' RACE reads into MiXCR, producing one record per CDR3 protein. The sample includes 350,000 to 550,000 distinct CDR3 sequences, roughly 26% of them seen just once. Sequencing input: blood, either unsorted or a sorted T cell fraction (not recorded which). The receptors originated from a male donor with ankylosing spondylitis.

This clonotype was recorded a few times. The J gene is TRBJ1-1, the V gene TRBV7-9; D unresolved. Trimming removed 5 bases at V and 3 bases at J, with 13 bases between. Germline V gene data show CDR1 as SEHNR and CDR2 as FQNEAQ (reference sequence). CDR3 length: 14 amino acids. In nucleotides, the CDR3 is TGTGCCAGCAGCGCCCGACAAGGCGACACTGAAGCTTTCTTT. Protein: CASSARQGDTEAFF.

A single count supports this clonotype. The gene calls are TRBV12-3 or TRBV12-4 and TRBJ2-1; D is unresolved. The CDR3 length is 14 residues. The V and J ends lost 8 bases and 6 bases respectively, with 17 bases between them. The CDR3 region has the DNA TGTGCCAGCCGGCCGAGCGTCGACTTCAATGAGCAGTTCTTC. This encodes CASRPSVDFNEQFF.

The chain uses TRBV11-2 and TRBJ1-5; the D gene is possibly TRBD1 (5 bases). There are 14 residues in the CDR3. CDR1 and CDR2 from the germline V gene are SGHAT and FQNNGV. Trimming removed 1 base at V and 7 bases at J, with 11 bases between. CDR3 nucleotides: TGTGCCAGCAGCTTAGGCAGGGTCGGGCAGCCCCAGCATTTT. Its translation: CASSLGRVGQPQHF. Supplemented by reference TRBV11-2 and TRBJ1-5, the full variable domain reads EAGVAQSPRYKIIEKRQSVAFWCNPISGHATLYWYQQILGQGPKLLIQFQNNGVVDDSQLPKDRFSAERLKGVDSTLKIQPAKLEDSAVYLCASSLGRVGQPQHFGDGTRLSIL.

This chain links TRBV11-3 with TRBJ2-1; 11 bases map to TRBD2. This CDR3 has 16 amino acids. The germline V gene has CDR1 SGHNT and CDR2 YENEEA. The trim removed 3 bases at V and 6 bases at J, leaving 7 bases unmatched. This CDR3 reads CASSFIGLAGGNEQFF. The CDR3 bases are TGTGCCAGCAGCTTTATCGGGCTAGCGGGAGGCAATGAGCAGTTCTTC. Full variable domain (outside the CDR3, taken from reference TRBV11-3 and TRBJ2-1): EAGVVQSPRYKIIEKKQPVAFWCNPISGHNTLYWYLQNLGQGPELLIRYENEEAVDDSQLPKDRFSAERLKGVDSTLKIQPAELGDSAVYLCASSFIGLAGGNEQFFGPGTRLTVL.

This clonotype has just a few counts. The chain uses TRBV7-9 and TRBJ1-1; D unclear. This CDR3 spans 14 amino acids. Trimming pared 7 bases from V and 0 bases from J, leaving 12 bases between. Looked up from germline, CDR1 is SEHNR and CDR2 is FQNEAQ (reference sequence). The CDR3 bases are TGTGCCAGCACCCCTAGGGCTGTGAACACTGAAGCTTTCTTT. It translates to CASTPRAVNTEAFF. The full variable domain, rest sourced from reference TRBV7-9 and TRBJ1-1, is DTGVSQNPRHKITKRGQNVTFRCDPISEHNRLYWYRQTLGQGPEFLTYFQNEAQLEKSRLLSDRFSAERPKGSFSTLEIQRTEQGDSAMYLCASTPRAVNTEAFFGQGTRLTVV.

The rearrangement links TRBV4-1 to TRBJ1-2; D unresolved. The CDR3 is made up of 13 amino acids. Germline CDR1 MGHRA, CDR2 YSYEKL. V lost 3 bases and J 0 bases, leaving 5 bases between the germline ends. CDR3 sequence: CASSQGTNYGYTF. The DNA for the CDR3 is TGCGCCAGCAGCCAGGGGACTAACTATGGCTACACCTTC.

This clonotype was observed a few times. The chain combines TRBV30 with TRBJ1-1; 7 positions match TRBD1. Per germline, CDR1 GTSNPN and CDR2 SVGIG (reference sequence). This CDR3 region has 10 residues. CDR3 bases: TGTGCTATCGACAGGGCCGCAGCTTTCTTT. This codes for CAIDRAAAFF. The variable domain in full, with the rest retrieved from reference TRBV30 and TRBJ1-1, is SQTIHQWPATLVQPVGSPLSLECTVEGTSNPNLYWYRQAAGRGLQLLFYSVGIGQISSEVPQNLSASRPQDRQFILSSKKLLLSDSGFYLCAIDRAAAFFGQGTRLTVV.

This clonotype was detected a few times. Here the CDR3 DNA reads TGTGCCAGCAGCCTAGTCGGGACTATCTTAACCGGGGAGCTGTTTTTT. It encodes CASSLVGTILTGELFF. The chain combines TRBV7-2 with TRBJ2-2, with TRBD2 matching 7 bases. The germline CDR1 and CDR2 sequences are SGHTA and FQGNSA. V was pared by 5 bases and J by 5 bases, with 11 bases of the junction left unmatched. CDR3 size: 16 residues. Filled out from reference TRBV7-2 and TRBJ2-2, the complete variable domain reads GAGVSQSPSNKVTEKGKDVELRCDPISGHTALYWYRQSLGQGLEFLIYFQGNSAPDKSGLPSDRFSAERTGGSVSTLTIQRTQQEDSAVYLCASSLVGTILTGELFFGEGSRLTVL.

Here the CDR3 reads CASSALPGLAPNEQFF. The CDR3 bases are TGTGCCAGCAGTGCCCTCCCGGGACTAGCACCCAATGAGCAGTTCTTC. J is TRBJ2-1 and V is TRBV12-3 or TRBV12-4, with 9 bases that match TRBD2. The ends lost 5 bases at V and 6 bases at J; junction bases unmatched: 11. CDR3 length equals 16 residues.

V gene TRBV7-2 combines with J gene TRBJ1-2; D is unresolved. V shed 4 bases and J shed 7 bases, with 16 bases lying between them. Germline CDR1 and CDR2: SGHTA and FQGNSA. This CDR3 has 14 amino acids. CDR3 nucleotide sequence: TGTGCCAGCAGCTCCGAACACATAACTGCTGGCTACACCTTC. Encoded protein: CASSSEHITAGYTF. The full variable domain, in which reference TRBV7-2 and TRBJ1-2 provide the parts outside the CDR3, is GAGVSQSPSNKVTEKGKDVELRCDPISGHTALYWYRQSLGQGLEFLIYFQGNSAPDKSGLPSDRFSAERTGGSVSTLTIQRTQQEDSAVYLCASSSEHITAGYTFGSGTRLTVV.

This clonotype was seen more than once but under ten times. This sequence joins TRBV5-1 and TRBJ1-2, with TRBD1 as a possible D gene (5 bases). The germline gives CDR1 SGHRS, CDR2 YFSETQ. This CDR3 has 13 amino acids. Trimming shortened V by 2 bases and J by 8 bases, and 13 bases separated the two germline ends. The CDR3: CASSLYPGEGYTF. DNA for the CDR3: TGCGCCAGCAGCTTATATCCGGGGGAGGGCTACACCTTC.

The chain joins TRBV5-1 to TRBJ2-3; TRBD1 or TRBD2 may be the D gene (5 bases each). The germline V gene has CDR1 SGHRS and CDR2 YFSETQ. The CDR3 has 16 residues. Trimming removed 1 base from V and 4 bases from J, with 16 bases in between. The CDR3 nucleotides read TGCGCCAGCAGCTTGATGGCAGGGAGAGTTCCAGATACGCAGTATTTT. It encodes CASSLMAGRVPDTQYF.

The CDR3 DNA follows: TGTGCCAGCAGCCAGACAGGGGGCATTACCTACGAGCAGTACGTC. This translates into CASSQTGGITYEQYV. This sequence joins TRBV5-4 and TRBJ2-7; TRBD1 matches 10 bases. The CDR3 runs 15 residues. Germline V gives CDR1 SGHNT, CDR2 YYREEE (reference sequence). With 4 bases clipped from V and 2 bases from J, the junction kept 6 bases outside the gene matches.

This clonotype has just a few counts. The V call is TRBV19, the J call TRBJ1-5, with D unresolved. The CDR3 is 13 amino acids. V lost 7 bases and J 7 bases, leaving 14 bases between the germline ends. From germline, CDR1 is LNHDA and CDR2 SQIVND (reference sequence). The CDR3 here is CASNADVGQPQHF. For the CDR3, the DNA is TGTGCCAGTAACGCGGACGTGGGGCAGCCCCAGCATTTT.

The chain employs TRBV2 and TRBJ2-7; no firm D call. CDR3 length: 17 amino acids. Germline V CDR1 and CDR2: SNHLY, FYNNEI. V gave up 0 bases and J gave up 4 bases, with 19 bases separating them. The CDR3 loop is CASSEAVSIVTEYEQYV. CDR3 nucleotides: TGTGCCAGCAGTGAAGCTGTCAGTATTGTAACGGAGTACGAGCAGTACGTC.

The chain recombines TRBV15 with TRBJ2-7, with a tentative D call TRBD2 (6 bases). V was shortened by 4 bases and J by 3 bases, with 13 bases between the two germline ends. CDR1 and CDR2 (germline): LNHNV, YYDKDF (reference sequence). The CDR3 length is 14 residues. The CDR3 protein is CATSIRLGSYEQYF. The CDR3 region has the DNA TGTGCCACCAGCATCCGACTAGGAAGCTACGAGCAGTACTTC.

Written as DNA, the CDR3 is TGTGCCAGCAGCCTCCCCCTAGCGGGAGCCTCCCAGCAGTTCTTC. As protein: CASSLPLAGASQQFF. The chain is built from TRBV7-2 and TRBJ2-1; 10 bases line up with TRBD2. This CDR3 has 15 residues. The trim removed 5 bases at V and 11 bases at J, leaving 12 bases unmatched. CDR1 is SGHTA, CDR2 FQGNSA, per germline. The full variable domain, completed using reference TRBV7-2 and TRBJ2-1, is GAGVSQSPSNKVTEKGKDVELRCDPISGHTALYWYRQSLGQGLEFLIYFQGNSAPDKSGLPSDRFSAERTGGSVSTLTIQRTQQEDSAVYLCASSLPLAGASQQFFGPGTRLTVL.

This clonotype appeared a few times. The genes are TRBV29-1 and TRBJ2-1, with D possibly being TRBD2 (7 bases). CDR3 length equals 13 residues. Germline V gene data show CDR1 as SQVTM and CDR2 as ANQGSEA. V was cut by 7 bases and J by 6 bases, with 16 bases left in between. Written as DNA, the CDR3 is TGCAGCGCCGGTGGGGGGGCGGGCAATGAGCAGTTCTTC. Translation gives CSAGGGAGNEQFF.

This clonotype has a handful of counts. The V and J genes are TRBV7-2 and TRBJ1-3; 10 nucleotides line up with TRBD1. V was clipped by 3 bases and J by 2 bases; unmatched bases: 4. CDR3 length: 16 amino acids. Germline V gives CDR1 SGHTA, CDR2 FQGNSA. The chain's CDR3 is CASSFAGQGAGNTIYF. DNA of the CDR3: TGTGCCAGCAGCTTCGCCGGACAGGGGGCTGGAAACACCATATATTTT.

Only a few counts were recorded for this clonotype. V is TRBV18 and J is TRBJ1-1, with a possible D match to TRBD1 (5 bases). Germline loops: CDR1 KGHSH, CDR2 LQKENI. The CDR3 covers 14 residues. V was pared by 5 bases and J by 1 base, with 11 bases between. The CDR3 region is CASSSGLTNTEAFF. CDR3 DNA sequence: TGTGCCAGCTCATCGGGACTGACGAACACTGAAGCTTTCTTT.

This clonotype appeared a few times. The chain combines TRBV7-2 with TRBJ2-1, with D perhaps TRBD2 (6 bases). CDR1 and CDR2 (germline): SGHTA, FQGNSA. The V end was cut by 3 bases, the J end by 7 bases, with 13 bases between. CDR3 length: 14 amino acids. In DNA, the CDR3 is TGTGCCAGCAGCTTGACGGGAGTGAAGAATGAGCAGTTCTTC. Translation gives CASSLTGVKNEQFF.

The genes are TRBV28 and TRBJ2-2; D might be TRBD1 (5 bases). V gave up 3 bases and J gave up 5 bases, with 10 bases separating them. The CDR3 contains 14 residues. The V gene's germline CDR1 is MDHEN and CDR2 SYDVKM. In DNA, the CDR3 is TGTGCCAGCAGTTTCCAGGGCTGGACCGGGGAGCTGTTTTTT. Its translation is CASSFQGWTGELFF.

The chain uses TRBV2 and TRBJ1-6; D unclear. Deletions cut 5 bases from V and 14 bases from J, with 13 bases between. CDR3 size: 12 residues. The germline V gene encodes CDR1 SNHLY and CDR2 FYNNEI. CDR3 nucleotide sequence: TGTGCCAGCAGTTCGCCCCCGTCGGCCCTCCACTTT. Amino acid sequence: CASSSPPSALHF.

V and J are TRBV5-6 and TRBJ2-3; D uncertain. Germline V gene data show CDR1 as SGHDT and CDR2 as YYEEEE. The CDR3 covers 16 residues. The ends were cut back, 4 bases at V and 8 bases at J, with 23 bases in the middle. In DNA, the CDR3 is TGTGCCAGCAGCGGAGACCCTGTGGGTCCATGGCGTACGCAGTATTTT. This codes for CASSGDPVGPWRTQYF. The variable domain in full, with the rest retrieved from reference TRBV5-6 and TRBJ2-3, is DAGVTQSPTHLIKTRGQQVTLRCSPKSGHDTVSWYQQALGQGPQFIFQYYEEEERQRGNFPDRFSGHQFPNYSSELNVNALLLGDSALYLCASSGDPVGPWRTQYFGPGTRLTVL.

This chain connects TRBV28 to TRBJ1-1; D remains unclear. The CDR3 runs 15 residues. Looked up from germline, CDR1 is MDHEN and CDR2 is SYDVKM. The V gene lost 0 bases and the J gene lost 3 bases, with 11 bases spanning the gap. CDR3 amino acids: CASSLWQTTDTEAFF. The DNA of the CDR3 is TGTGCCAGCAGTTTATGGCAGACGACTGACACTGAAGCTTTCTTT.